This T cell receptor beta chain originates from a study of CD8 T cells in ankylosing spondylitis. Study outcomes and limitations: Earlier studies detected some motif variants in reactive arthritis synovial fluid and blood. A TCR beta motif of several highly homologous variants appeared characteristic of ankylosing spondylitis blood. Disease-linked clones displayed a CD8+ phenotype and appeared relatively rarely in peripheral blood.

CDR1 and CDR2 from the germline V gene are LNHDA and SQIVND (reference sequence). CDR3 length equals 14 residues. V dropped 7 bases and J dropped 3 bases, with 13 bases sitting between them. Quantitative 5'-RACE with molecular barcodes was used to make the TCR beta libraries. MiXCR, run by TCRdb on the 5' RACE reads, gives a single entry per CDR3 protein. Of hundreds of thousands of distinct CDR3 sequences listed, about 25% are singletons. The table lists this clonotype with a few counts. Its antigen is currently unknown. V gene TRBV19 combines with J gene TRBJ1-5, with TRBD1 as a possible D gene (5 bases). This receptor was obtained from a male donor with ankylosing spondylitis. Sequencing was done on a sample of blood, either unsorted or a sorted T cell fraction (not recorded which). CDR3 region: CASTLWGVNQPQHF. CDR3 DNA: TGTGCCAGTACCCTGTGGGGGGTCAATCAGCCCCAGCATTTT.